The 11 T cell receptor beta chains listed next were all sequenced from one sample in a study of T cells expressing NK-cell markers. Each CDR3 protein gets one entry in TCRdb, which reprocessed the 5' RACE reads and gives no DNA. The record lists a few hundred thousand distinct CDR3 sequences, of which the ten most abundant hold 5.2%. The sample taken for sequencing was blood T cells: a sorted CD56 or NKG2C T cell subset, CD4+ or CD8+ T cells, or bulk PBMC T cells (not recorded which). These receptor sequences come from a man aged 18 to 69 in good health.

The chain links TRBV5-1 to TRBJ2-5; TCRdb indicates TRBD1, and absent DNA this call remains unverified. CDR3 length equals 17 residues. Germline lookup yields CDR1 SGHRS and CDR2 YFSETQ. The CDR3 spells CASSHTPTGGLGGTQYF.

The rearrangement uses TRBV7-2 and TRBJ2-7; lacking DNA, the TRBD1 call made by TCRdb goes unchecked. This CDR3 has 15 residues. In germline, CDR1 is SGHTA, CDR2 FQGNSA. CDR3 sequence: CASSRDRVGQYEQYF.

The chain couples TRBV7-8 to TRBJ2-1; the D call of TRBD2 rests on TCRdb alone, since no DNA is present to check it. CDR3 length: 17 amino acids. Germline loops: CDR1 SGHVS, CDR2 FQNEAQ. CDR3 region: CASSLAVTSGGYNEQFF.

The rearrangement links TRBV4-2 to TRBJ2-3; the D call from TCRdb, TRBD2, cannot be confirmed without DNA. Germline values: CDR1 LGHNA, CDR2 YNFKEQ. CDR3 length: 17 amino acids. The CDR3 sequence: CASSQDQAGRRTDTQYF.

The V gene is TRBV7-9, the J gene TRBJ1-2; TCRdb designates TRBD1, a call that cannot be tested without DNA. CDR3 length: 14 amino acids. Germline V gene sequence: CDR1 SEHNR, CDR2 FQNEAQ (reference sequence). The CDR3 protein is CASSQRGGPGGYTF.

V and J are TRBV9 and TRBJ2-1; absent DNA, TCRdb's TRBD1 call cannot be checked. The germline V gene encodes CDR1 SGDLS and CDR2 YYNGEE. CDR3 length: 14 residues. CDR3 sequence reads: CASSRDNSYNEQFF.

The chain employs TRBV20-1 and TRBJ1-6; as DNA is missing, the TRBD1 call by TCRdb cannot be tested. Germline V lookup: CDR1 DFQATT, CDR2 SNEGSKA (reference sequence). This CDR3 spans 13 amino acids. This CDR3 reads CSAAGGANSPLHF.

V and J are TRBV10-3 and TRBJ2-1; TCRdb proposes TRBD2, but this gene call is untestable without DNA. The CDR3 is 14 amino acids. CDR1 and CDR2 (germline): ENHRY, SYGVKD. The CDR3 here is CAISQEEGWSEQFF.

V and J are TRBV7-9 and TRBJ2-3; TCRdb calls TRBD1, which cannot be checked without DNA. There are 17 residues in the CDR3. Germline CDR1 SEHNR, CDR2 FQNEAQ (reference sequence). The CDR3 loop is CASAPSVGLRGGDTQYF.

The chain couples TRBV9 to TRBJ2-1; TCRdb names TRBD2, which stays unverified in the absence of DNA. From germline, CDR1 is SGDLS and CDR2 YYNGEE. The CDR3 is made up of 15 amino acids. CDR3 loop: CASSVGPSGGAGQFF.

V gene TRBV12-3 or TRBV12-4 combines with J gene TRBJ2-1; TCRdb returns TRBD1, unconfirmable since there is no DNA. The CDR3 is made up of 13 amino acids. The CDR3 reads CAVRDRGKAEQFF.